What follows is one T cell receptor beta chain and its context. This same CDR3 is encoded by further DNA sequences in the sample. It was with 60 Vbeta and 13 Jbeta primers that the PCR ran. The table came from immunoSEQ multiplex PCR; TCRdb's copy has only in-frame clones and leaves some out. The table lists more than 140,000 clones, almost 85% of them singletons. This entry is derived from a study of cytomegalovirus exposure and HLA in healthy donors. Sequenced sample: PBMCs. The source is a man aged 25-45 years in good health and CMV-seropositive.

CDR3 residues: CASSYSSGGKLFF. The CDR3 bases are TGTGCCAGCAGTTACTCGTCAGGGGGAAAACTGTTTTTT. The chain joins TRBV6-5 to TRBJ1-4; 7 bases agree with TRBD1. Germline V gene sequence: CDR1 MNHEY, CDR2 SVGAGI. This CDR3 has 13 residues. The junction had 2 bases not matched to a gene; V was cut back by 0 bases and J by 10 bases.